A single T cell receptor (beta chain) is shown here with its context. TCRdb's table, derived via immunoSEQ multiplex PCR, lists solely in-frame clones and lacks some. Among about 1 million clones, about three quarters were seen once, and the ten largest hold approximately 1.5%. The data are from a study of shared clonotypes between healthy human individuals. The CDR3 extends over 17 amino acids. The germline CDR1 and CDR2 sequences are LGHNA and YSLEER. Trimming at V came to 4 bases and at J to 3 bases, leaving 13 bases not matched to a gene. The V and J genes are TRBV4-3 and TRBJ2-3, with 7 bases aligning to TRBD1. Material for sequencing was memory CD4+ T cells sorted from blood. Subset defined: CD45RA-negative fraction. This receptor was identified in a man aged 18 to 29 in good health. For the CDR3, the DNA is TGCGCCAGCAGCCCCTTACAGACAGGGAGTGGAACAGATACGCAGTATTTT. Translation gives CASSPLQTGSGTDTQYF.